This T cell receptor beta chain was recorded in a study of T-cell memory formation after mild COVID-19 (dated by TCRdb to the early 2020s). Background on the whole study: TCR sequence clusters from the two donors were found to be largely donor specific. T-cell clones expanding and contracting after mild COVID-19 in two donors were tracked by longitudinal TCRalpha and TCRbeta repertoire sequencing. Two young, previously healthy adult volunteers, one female and one male, were included in the cohort. Study-wide findings and limitations: Whether the second-wave clones peaking on day 37 were SARS-CoV-2 specific was not confirmed. Contracting CD4+ clones turned up mainly in the CM and EM memory subsets, whereas EMRA was where CD8+ clones were enriched. Clones that contracted from day 15 to 85 showed balanced CD4/CD8 phenotypes, whereas a second wave of clones that expanded from day 15 to 37 leaned towards CD4+. Only two mild cases were covered in the study, and larger cohorts including severe cases with pre-infection samples were considered necessary. Some responding clones were found in pre-infection memory, which suggests that pre-existing cross-reactive memory T cells took part in the SARS-CoV-2 response.

Counted from cysteine to phenylalanine, this CDR3 has 15 amino acids. Here the CDR3 DNA is all that survives: 45 bases in frame from base 1. Trimming takes 1 base from V and 2 bases from J, and the germline ends sit 10 bases apart. CDR1 and CDR2, per the germline V gene (reference sequence), are SEHNR and FQNEAQ. Sequencing was carried out with an Illumina NovaSeq 6000. Using 5'RACE with constant-segment primers, TCRalpha and TCRbeta cDNA libraries were constructed, with sample barcodes and unique molecular identifiers added in the process. RNA was extracted from every sample with Trizol reagent. Library amplification was performed in two PCR steps, and a second sample barcode and Illumina TruSeq adapters were introduced in the second step. The libraries were sequenced on an Illumina NovaSeq using 2 x 150 bp paired-end reads. On the study's bioinformatics: Demultiplexing of reads and collapsing into UMI-guided consensus sequences were performed with migec v1.2.7. Using mixcr v2.1.11, UMI consensuses were aligned to TRA and TRB V and J templates and then assembled into clonotypes. Clonotypes were classified as expanded or contracted when called significant by both edgeR and NoisET, with noise models trained on biological replicates. For edgeR calls, the thresholds were a false discovery rate-adjusted p below 0.01 and a log2 fold-change of 1. As an exploratory analysis of dynamics, PCA with hierarchical clustering was applied to max-normalized trajectories of the 1000 most abundant clonotypes. Separately sequenced CD4+ and CD8+ repertoires were used to assign a CD4 or CD8 phenotype to each responding clone. Using fastp trimming at Q25 and MiXCR clonotype assembly, TCRdb reanalyzed the public sequencing data and kept in-frame beta chains. A single entry per CDR3 protein holds the most common genes and DNA from its merged rows. In this record, the V and J calls reflect TCRdb's handling and not the investigators' own analysis. The sample includes approximately 410,000 distinct CDR3 sequences, with around a quarter observed a single time. The biggest ten clones account for around 13% of the sample.

Ficoll-Paque density gradient centrifugation was the method used to isolate PBMCs. On this clonotype: It has no known antigen specificity. Qualities for individual bases were not recorded, and no much larger clone is one base off.

The specimen sequenced was PBMCs or a T cell subset sorted from them (not recorded which). The sequence came from an adult woman who had mild COVID-19 (a few samples of this study predate the infection). The sample titles of this study are shuffled in the database, so cell type and time point are left out; the donor was told from shared clones. This chain joins TRBV7-9 to TRBJ2-3; there is no confident call for the D gene. The nucleotide sequence is TGTGCCAGCAGCTTAGGGCGGAGCACCACAGATACGCAGTATTTT. Its product reads: CASSLGRSTTDTQYF.